This TCR beta chain is from a study of blood T cells in healthy people across ages. At the level of the study: Template switching captured about one barcoded beta molecule per two T cells.

The CDR3 is 14 residues long. CDR1 and CDR2 from the germline V gene are MNHEY and SVGAGI. The ends were cut back, 4 bases at V and 7 bases at J, with 15 bases in the middle. A second PCR of 7 to 11 cycles used a sample-barcoded 5' primer and a J-beta primer mix. TCRdb re-called the 5' RACE reads through MiXCR, storing one row per CDR3 protein. The sample yields about 970,000 distinct CDR3 sequences, about 51% seen once. This sequence originates from a woman aged 55 to 70 in good health. The chain uses TRBV6-5 and TRBJ2-3; D unclear. Sequencing was performed on blood. Here the CDR3 reads CASSFLRPPYTQYF. The DNA for the CDR3 is TGTGCCAGCAGTTTCCTTCGTCCCCCTTATACGCAGTATTTT.